Following are 17 T cell receptor beta chains from one sample sequenced in a study of cytomegalovirus exposure and HLA in healthy donors. The study ran its PCR with 60 Vbeta and 13 Jbeta primers. Measured with immunoSEQ multiplex PCR; TCRdb has only the in-frame clones, and not every one. The table shows approximately 100,000 clones, with 50% to 80% occurring only once. The material sequenced was PBMCs. All receptors come from a man in his sixties in good health and CMV-seronegative.

DNA for the CDR3: TGCGCCAGCAGCCAAGATCCTGGACTAGCGGGGGCCGTGGCCGGGGAGCTGTTTTTT. Protein: CASSQDPGLAGAVAGELFF. This chain links TRBV4-1 with TRBJ2-2, with 13 bases that match TRBD2. The CDR3 has 19 residues. Germline CDR1 MGHRA, CDR2 YSYEKL. V lost 0 bases to trimming and J lost 6 bases; unmatched junction nucleotides: 10.

This clone has a handful of counts. V is TRBV12-5 and J is TRBJ2-1; D is perhaps TRBD1 (5 bases). Germline CDR1 and CDR2: LGHNT and FRNRAP. Trimming removed 9 bases from V and 3 bases from J, with 18 bases in between. The CDR3 has 15 amino acids. CDR3 DNA sequence: TGTGCTAGCCAACCCCAGGGTTGGAACTACAATGAGCAGTTCTTC. Its protein is CASQPQGWNYNEQFF.

V usage is TRBV29-1 and J usage is TRBJ2-3; TRBD1 might be the D (7 bases). This CDR3 comprises 12 residues. Trimming left V 4 bases short and J 6 bases short, with 11 bases between. Germline-derived CDR1 and CDR2 are SQVTM and ANQGSEA. The CDR3 region has the DNA TGCAGCGTTGGATCAGGGGGGGATACGCAGTATTTT. Protein product: CSVGSGGDTQYF.

This CDR3 reads CASSEWGRAASYNSPLHF. CDR3 nucleotides: TGTGCCAGCAGTGAATGGGGCAGAGCAGCCTCCTATAATTCACCCCTCCACTTT. The rearrangement joins TRBV6-1 to TRBJ1-6, with a weak D call TRBD1 (5 bases). CDR1 and CDR2 from the germline V gene are MNHNS and SASEGT. The CDR3 extends over 18 amino acids. The V end lost 2 bases, the J end lost 0 bases, and 14 bases lay between the germline ends.

V usage is TRBV5-1 and J usage is TRBJ2-5; TRBD2 matches at 9 bases. This CDR3 has 16 amino acids. J was trimmed by 2 bases and V by 0 bases; bases with no gene match: 5. The germline V gene encodes CDR1 SGHRS and CDR2 YFSETQ. The CDR3 DNA reads as TGCGCCAGCAGCTTGGATGCGGGGGGGAGACAAGAGACCCAGTACTTC. Translation: CASSLDAGGRQETQYF.

The chain links TRBV14 to TRBJ2-2; 11 nucleotides align to TRBD1. There are 16 residues in the CDR3. The V gene end was trimmed by 3 bases and the J gene end by 7 bases; junction bases not matched to a gene: 7. The germline CDR1 and CDR2 sequences are SGHDN and FVKESK. CDR3 nucleotide sequence: TGTGCCAGCAGCCATGGACGGGACAGGGGGATCGGGGAGCTGTTTTTT. It yields the protein CASSHGRDRGIGELFF.

This clone was seen only once. This sequence joins TRBV7-2 and TRBJ2-1; weak D call: TRBD2 (5 bases). The CDR3 length is 15 residues. The ends were cut back, 4 bases at V and 5 bases at J, with 15 bases in the middle. Germline CDR1 and CDR2: SGHTA and FQGNSA. DNA of the CDR3: TGTGCCAGCAGCTACCGAGGGAGTGGGCACAATGAGCAGTTCTTC. This gives the protein CASSYRGSGHNEQFF. Based on the CDR3 plus reference TRBV7-2 and TRBJ2-1, the full variable domain is GAGVSQSPSNKVTEKGKDVELRCDPISGHTALYWYRQSLGQGLEFLIYFQGNSAPDKSGLPSDRFSAERTGGSVSTLTIQRTQQEDSAVYLCASSYRGSGHNEQFFGPGTRLTVL.

The CDR3 reads CASSSTRSSYEQYF. DNA for the CDR3: TGTGCCAGCAGCTCAACTAGGAGCTCCTACGAGCAGTACTTC. The rearrangement links TRBV5-4 to TRBJ2-7, with TRBD2 as a possible D gene (5 bases). This CDR3 has 14 amino acids. The germline V gene encodes CDR1 SGHNT and CDR2 YYREEE (reference sequence). Trimming took 3 bases from V and 0 from J, leaving 10 bases between them.

A few counts support this clone. The chain is built from TRBV5-1 and TRBJ1-2; the match to TRBD1 covers 7 bases. This CDR3 has 14 residues. V gave up 3 bases and J gave up 0 bases; unmatched junction bases: 2. In germline, CDR1 is SGHRS, CDR2 YFSETQ. The CDR3 reads CASSSGTANYGYTF. Here the CDR3 DNA reads TGCGCCAGCAGCTCTGGGACAGCTAACTATGGCTACACCTTC.

This rearrangement joins TRBV5-7 to TRBJ1-3; tentative D call: TRBD1 (6 bases). TRBV5-7 is given ORF status, its function remaining uncertain. Trimming shortened V by 1 base and J by 0 bases, and 17 bases separated the two germline ends. This CDR3 region has 18 residues. CDR3 sequence: CASSLPQGPLSSGNTIYF. The CDR3 DNA reads as TGTGCCAGCAGCTTGCCGCAGGGGCCCCTTAGCTCTGGAAACACCATATATTTT.

The chain joins TRBV9 to TRBJ2-5; 9 bases are a match to TRBD2. The CDR3 is made up of 14 amino acids. Trimming cost V 4 bases and J 2 bases; bases outside gene matches: 3. Germline CDR1 and CDR2: SGDLS and YYNGEE. CDR3 amino acids: CASSPSGAQETQYF. CDR3 DNA sequence: TGTGCCAGCAGCCCTAGCGGGGCGCAAGAGACCCAGTACTTC.

V gene TRBV7-3 combines with J gene TRBJ2-3, with TRBD2 matching 8 bases. V shed 2 bases and J 5 bases; nucleotides not matched to a gene: 12. The CDR3 is 17 amino acids. Per germline, CDR1 SGHTA and CDR2 FQGTGA. The CDR3 DNA reads TGTGCCAGCAGCTTAGACCCAACGGGAGGGGTAAAAGATACGCAGTATTTT. Protein sequence: CASSLDPTGGVKDTQYF. Together with reference TRBV7-3 and TRBJ2-3, the CDR3 gives the full variable domain: GAGVSQTPSNKVTEKGKYVELRCDPISGHTALYWYRQSLGQGPEFLIYFQGTGAADDSGLPNDRFFAVRPEGSVSTLKIQRTERGDSAVYLCASSLDPTGGVKDTQYFGPGTRLTVL.

The CDR3 bases are TGTGCCATCAAAGAAACCGGGTACGAGCAGTACTTC. Translated, it gives CAIKETGYEQYF. This chain links TRBV10-3 with TRBJ2-7; D remains unclear. This CDR3 has 12 amino acids. V lost 7 bases to trimming and J lost 4 bases, with 11 bases between them. Germline V gene lookup returns CDR1 ENHRY and CDR2 SYGVKD.

V gene TRBV7-9 combines with J gene TRBJ1-2, with 7 bases lining up with TRBD1. The CDR3 sequence is 15 residues long. The germline V gene has CDR1 SEHNR and CDR2 FQNEAQ (reference sequence). V was clipped by 5 bases and J by 2 bases; unmatched bases: 8. The CDR3 region is CASSATGESNYGYTF. DNA for the CDR3: TGTGCCAGCAGCGCTACAGGGGAGTCGAACTATGGCTACACCTTC.

This clone came up once. The genes are TRBV9 and TRBJ2-3; 13 bases are shared with TRBD2. The length of the CDR3 is 17 residues. Germline loops: CDR1 SGDLS, CDR2 YYNGEE. After removal of 0 bases from V and 5 bases from J, the junction contained 6 bases not matched to a gene. The CDR3 loop reads CASSVGILAGGQDTQYF. The CDR3, as DNA: TGTGCCAGCAGCGTAGGGATACTAGCGGGGGGGCAAGATACGCAGTATTTT.

The table lists this clone with a few counts. The CDR3 region is CASSWDRGYTF. In nucleotides, the CDR3 is TGTGCCAGTAGCTGGGACAGAGGCTACACCTTC. The chain links TRBV19 to TRBJ1-2; TRBD1 matches at 7 bases. With 6 bases clipped from V and 8 bases from J, the junction kept 3 bases outside the gene matches. This CDR3 contains 11 residues. CDR1 is LNHDA, CDR2 SQIVND, per germline (reference sequence).

The CDR3 DNA follows: TGCGCCAGCAGCCCCGGACAGGGAGAATCACCCCTCCACTTT. Translation gives CASSPGQGESPLHF. The chain combines TRBV4-1 with TRBJ1-6; 8 nucleotides agree with TRBD1. V shed 4 bases and J 10 bases; nucleotides not matched to a gene: 6. CDR3 length equals 14 residues. Germline CDR1 and CDR2: MGHRA and YSYEKL.